The clone carrying this T cell receptor beta chain was seen only a few times. Source study methods: Quantification of nucleated cells was approximated via reference gene primer amplification. The repertoire was sequenced with immunoSEQ multiplex PCR; TCRdb's copy has only in-frame clones and lacks some. V and J calls plus clone size are reproduced from that table; the DNA served to infer D and trimming. The profile shows 200,000 to 300,000 clones, 75% to 85% of them singletons. Patients in Seattle were enrolled during active infection, then followed longitudinally. This sample stems from a study of blood T cell repertoires in COVID-19. Study information: Italy, Spain and the United States were the sources of the convalescent and acute COVID-19 samples. T cells, B-cell-depleted T cells, or PBMCs supplied cDNA or gDNA.

Sequences were obtained from peripheral blood. The origin of this receptor is a woman aged 80 or older with COVID-19, enrolled during active disease.

CDR3 protein: CASSFPSLYGYTF. In DNA, the CDR3 is TGTGCCAGCAGCTTCCCTTCCCTTTATGGCTACACCTTC. The rearrangement joins TRBV5-6 to TRBJ1-2, with D uncertain. Trimming removed 2 bases at V and 5 bases at J, with 10 bases between. This CDR3 has 13 residues. Germline-derived CDR1 and CDR2 are SGHDT and YYEEEE.